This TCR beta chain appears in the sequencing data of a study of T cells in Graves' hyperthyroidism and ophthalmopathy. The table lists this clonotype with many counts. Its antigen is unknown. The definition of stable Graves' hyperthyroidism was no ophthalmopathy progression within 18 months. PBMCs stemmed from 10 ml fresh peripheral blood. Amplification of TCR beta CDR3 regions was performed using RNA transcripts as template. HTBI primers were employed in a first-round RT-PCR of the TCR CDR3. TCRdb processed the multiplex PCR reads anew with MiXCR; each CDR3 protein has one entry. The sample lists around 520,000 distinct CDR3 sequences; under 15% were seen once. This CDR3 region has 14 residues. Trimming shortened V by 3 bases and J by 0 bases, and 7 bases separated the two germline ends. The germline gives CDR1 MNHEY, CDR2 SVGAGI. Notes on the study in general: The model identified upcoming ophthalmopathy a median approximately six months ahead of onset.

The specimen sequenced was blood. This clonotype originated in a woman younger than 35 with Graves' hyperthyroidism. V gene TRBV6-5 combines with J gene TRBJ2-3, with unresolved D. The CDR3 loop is CASSYGASTDTQYF. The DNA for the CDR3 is TGTGCCAGCAGTTATGGAGCGAGCACAGATACGCAGTATTTT.